This TCR beta chain originates from a study of blood T cell repertoires in COVID-19. On the study more broadly: Samples came from the United States, Italy and Spain, spanning acute and convalescent COVID-19.

Authors' methods: It was from reference gene primer amplification that nucleated cell counts were estimated. The table came from immunoSEQ multiplex PCR; TCRdb's copy has only in-frame clones and leaves some out. D and trimming come from the DNA, and the V and J calls and clone size come from that table. Seen here are some 520,000 clones, approximately 89% observed once, and the top ten hold about 0.91%. Germline V lookup: CDR1 MNHNS, CDR2 SASEGT. V shed 0 bases and J shed 7 bases, with 3 bases lying between them. The CDR3 is made up of 12 amino acids. The source of this sequence is a man between 18 and 29 years old with COVID-19, enrolled during active disease. Sequencing used peripheral blood. The chain employs TRBV6-1 and TRBJ1-4; D not certain. The CDR3 DNA reads TGTGCCAGCAGTGAAGCCGGTGAAAAACTGTTTTTT. It is translated as CASSEAGEKLFF.